This is a list of T cell receptor beta chains from one sample in a study of OX40 agonist ivuxolimab in advanced cancers. Libraries were prepared by immunoSEQ multiplex PCR; TCRdb keeps only in-frame clonotypes and omits some of them. In the table there are 98,000 or so clones, more than 85% of which are singletons. The starting material was CD4+ or CD8+ T cells sorted from blood, obtained in a trial of the OX40 agonist ivuxolimab. Receptors originate from an adult with an advanced solid tumor such as melanoma, head and neck, liver or kidney cancer. The CDR3 runs from the conserved cysteine through the conserved F or W. D genes are given only for firm matches. Only part of the rows carry a size: once, few, many, or a class if the clone is expanded.

d_call	v_call	clone_size	cdr3_length	j_call	cdr3_aa	cdr3_nt
TRBD2	TRBV28	-	17	TRBJ2-3	CASSTLSTGRRGVMQYF	TGTGCCAGCAGTACCCTTAGCACGGGGAGGCGGGGGGTTATGCAGTATTTT
TRBD2	TRBV9	-	17	TRBJ2-2	CASSVEWQAGGTGELFF	TGTGCCAGCAGCGTAGAATGGCAAGCGGGAGGCACCGGGGAGCTGTTTTTT
-	TRBV30	-	13	TRBJ1-3	CAWSGYSGNTIYF	TGTGCCTGGTCCGGGTACTCTGGAAACACCATATATTTT
-	TRBV5-4	-	16	TRBJ1-1	CASSLEGRGWNTEAFF	TGTGCCAGCAGCTTGGAGGGCAGGGGTTGGAACACTGAAGCTTTCTTT
TRBD1	TRBV19	once	16	TRBJ1-4	CASSAGGASTNEKLFF	TGTGCCAGTAGTGCAGGGGGCGCGTCGACTAATGAAAAACTGTTTTTT
-	TRBV7-9	-	14	TRBJ1-2	CASSLMDTNYGYTF	TGTGCCAGCAGCTTGATGGATACTAACTATGGCTACACCTTC
-	TRBV28	-	14	TRBJ2-1	CASSGISSYNEQFF	TGTGCCAGCAGTGGGATAAGCTCCTACAATGAGCAGTTCTTC
-	TRBV4-1	-	17	TRBJ1-2	CASSQEAGVGANYGYTF	TGCGCCAGCAGCCAAGAGGCAGGCGTGGGTGCTAACTATGGCTACACCTTC
-	TRBV5-6	-	14	TRBJ1-1	CASSFEGPHTEAFF	TGTGCCAGCAGCTTCGAGGGCCCTCACACTGAAGCTTTCTTT
-	TRBV5-1	-	14	TRBJ1-1	CASSLEGRHAEAFF	TGCGCCAGCAGCTTGGAAGGGCGGCACGCTGAAGCTTTCTTT
TRBD1	TRBV6-1	-	15	TRBJ1-2	CAISPGGHGNYGYTF	TGTGCCATTTCGCCAGGGGGACACGGAAACTATGGCTACACCTTC
-	TRBV29-1	-	15	TRBJ2-3	CSVERLGYGTDTQYF	TGCAGCGTTGAACGACTAGGGTATGGCACAGATACGCAGTATTTT
-	TRBV6-6	-	14	TRBJ2-5	CASIQGTGLGTQYF	TGTGCCAGCATACAAGGGACGGGATTGGGGACCCAGTACTTC
TRBD2	TRBV6-4	-	14	TRBJ2-7	CASSVGLGTYEQYF	TGTGCCAGCAGTGTTGGACTAGGGACCTACGAGCAGTACTTC
-	TRBV7-8	-	12	TRBJ1-1	CASSRFAGDAFF	TGTGCCAGCAGCCGGTTTGCGGGGGATGCTTTCTTT
TRBD1	TRBV10-3	-	15	TRBJ1-4	CAISPQGATNEKLFF	TGTGCCATCAGTCCCCAGGGGGCAACTAATGAAAAACTGTTTTTT
TRBD1	TRBV5-4	-	15	TRBJ1-1	CASKGQGAQNTEAFF	TGTGCCAGCAAGGGACAGGGGGCCCAAAACACTGAAGCTTTCTTT
-	TRBV28	-	12	TRBJ1-4	CASSSRGEKLFF	TGTGCCAGCAGTTCTAGGGGGGAAAAACTGTTTTTT
-	TRBV28	-	13	TRBJ1-3	CASCWGRGNTIYF	TGTGCCAGCTGCTGGGGTAGAGGAAACACCATATATTTT
-	TRBV28	-	13	TRBJ1-2	CASSPQRLYGYTF	TGTGCCAGCAGTCCTCAACGCCTATATGGCTACACCTTC
TRBD2	TRBV10-3	-	16	TRBJ2-3	CATAGLAGGGTDTQYF	TGTGCCACCGCGGGGCTAGCGGGAGGGGGCACAGATACGCAGTATTTT
TRBD1	TRBV27	-	13	TRBJ2-7	CATRRTGSYEQYF	TGTGCCACCAGGCGGACAGGCTCGTACGAGCAGTACTTC
TRBD1	TRBV27	-	14	TRBJ1-5	CASNSGTGSQPQHF	TGTGCCAGCAACTCCGGGACAGGGTCCCAGCCCCAGCATTTT
TRBD2	TRBV5-8	-	17	TRBJ2-3	CASSLTSGSSGTDTQYF	TGTGCCAGCAGCTTGACTAGCGGGAGCTCTGGCACAGATACGCAGTATTTT
-	TRBV7-9	once	14	TRBJ2-7	CASSLNGGVYEQYF	TGTGCCAGCAGCTTAAACGGTGGCGTCTACGAGCAGTACTTC
TRBD1	TRBV30	-	16	TRBJ1-5	CAWSRAPGQGNQPQHF	TGTGCCTGGAGTCGAGCCCCGGGACAGGGGAATCAGCCCCAGCATTTT
-	TRBV30	-	13	TRBJ1-1	CAWGRNWNTEAFF	TGTGCCTGGGGTCGGAACTGGAACACTGAAGCTTTCTTT
-	TRBV19	-	14	TRBJ2-3	CASSITVNTDTQYF	TGTGCCAGTAGTATAACGGTAAACACAGATACGCAGTATTTT
-	TRBV2	-	14	TRBJ2-2	CASRVEMYTGELFF	TGTGCCAGCAGGGTAGAGATGTACACCGGGGAGCTGTTTTTT
TRBD2	TRBV19	-	15	TRBJ2-1	CASSILSGRAREQFF	TGTGCCAGTAGTATCCTTAGCGGGAGGGCCCGGGAGCAGTTCTTC
TRBD2	TRBV29-1	-	14	TRBJ2-5	CSVEDSSGTETQYF	TGCAGCGTTGAAGATAGTAGCGGGACTGAGACCCAGTACTTC
TRBD2	TRBV30	-	14	TRBJ2-1	CAWKLSGVYNEQFF	TGTGCCTGGAAGTTGAGCGGGGTCTACAATGAGCAGTTCTTC
-	TRBV19	once	15	TRBJ2-1	CASSISSGGHNEQFF	TGTGCCAGTAGTATCTCATCCGGGGGACACAATGAGCAGTTCTTC
-	TRBV6-1	-	13	TRBJ1-4	CASSDGRSEKLFF	TGTGCCAGCAGTGACGGCCGGAGCGAAAAACTGTTTTTT
-	TRBV18	-	14	TRBJ2-1	CASSPVGGAEEQFF	TGTGCCAGCTCACCAGTGGGGGGGGCTGAGGAGCAGTTCTTC
-	TRBV4-1	-	15	TRBJ2-7	CASSKEEGGYYEQYF	TGCGCCAGCAGCAAGGAGGAAGGCGGGTACTACGAGCAGTACTTC
TRBD2	TRBV30	few	17	TRBJ2-3	CAWSTHRTSGSVDTQYF	TGTGCCTGGAGTACCCACCGGACTAGCGGGAGTGTGGATACGCAGTATTTT
TRBD2	TRBV19	once	13	TRBJ2-7	CASKASGTYEQYF	TGTGCCAGTAAGGCTAGCGGAACCTACGAGCAGTACTTC
TRBD2	TRBV19	-	17	TRBJ2-7	CASSVTPQREAPYEQYF	TGTGCCAGTAGTGTAACTCCTCAGCGGGAGGCCCCCTACGAGCAGTACTTC
-	TRBV7-2	-	13	TRBJ1-3	CASTRYGPNTIYF	TGTGCCAGCACCCGCTACGGACCGAACACCATATATTTT
-	TRBV29-1	-	14	TRBJ2-1	CSVVSRGRVNEQFF	TGCAGCGTTGTGTCCAGGGGGAGGGTCAATGAGCAGTTCTTC
TRBD1	TRBV9	few	14	TRBJ1-2	CASSAGQGAYGYTF	TGTGCCAGCAGCGCCGGACAGGGGGCCTATGGCTACACCTTC
TRBD2	TRBV29-1	-	12	TRBJ2-3	CSVGREADTQYF	TGCAGCGTTGGGCGGGAGGCCGATACGCAGTATTTT
TRBD2	TRBV5-1	-	16	TRBJ2-1	CASSSMREAQYNEQFF	TGCGCCAGCAGCTCAATGCGGGAGGCCCAGTACAATGAGCAGTTCTTC
-	TRBV28	-	17	TRBJ1-2	CASSLIVGGAWGYGYTF	TGTGCCAGCAGTTTAATCGTCGGCGGGGCATGGGGATATGGCTACACCTTC